This TCR beta chain derives from a study of cytomegalovirus exposure and HLA in healthy donors. Findings and limits, study-wide: The study found most TCR sequences rare, yet found some public TCRs in many donors. The study recorded over 150 TCR beta chains that were cytomegalovirus-associated.

This CDR3 has 15 amino acids. J lost 1 base, V lost 7 bases, and 9 bases had no gene match. Germline V CDR1 and CDR2: LGHNA, YSLEER. This clone appeared a few times. The antigen is undetermined. Primers for the PCR totalled 60 Vbeta and 13 Jbeta. Generated by immunoSEQ multiplex PCR, the TCRdb table keeps only in-frame clones and is missing some. Of a few hundred thousand clones listed, around three quarters are singletons. The receptor's source is a middle-aged man in good health and CMV-seronegative. The chain recombines TRBV4-3 with TRBJ1-1; TRBD1 agrees at 7 bases. The sequencing input was PBMCs. CDR3 amino acids: CASISTGAGNTEAFF. CDR3 sequence (DNA): TGCGCCAGCATCTCTACAGGGGCGGGGAACACTGAAGCTTTCTTT.